This T cell receptor (beta chain) was sequenced in a study of blood T cell repertoires in COVID-19 (TCRdb year 2020). At the level of the whole study: Samples from collaborators originated in the United States, Italy and Spain and spanned both the acute and convalescent phases of COVID-19. Samples came from the ongoing ImmuneRACE study (first 160 participants) plus 1,254 subjects from 6 global collaborators. A de-identified subject ID, COVID-19 status, age in years and sex were almost always included in the sample metadata. The prospective study material was composed of cDNA or gDNA derived from T cells, B-cell-depleted T cells, or PBMCs. The dataset comprised deeply sampled blood TCRbeta repertoires from subjects exposed to, actively infected with, or recovered from COVID-19. The repertoires were released in a freely available public database intended as a resource for research on the immune response to SARS-CoV-2. Where available, HLA class I and class II types were obtained from metadata supplied by the sample provider rather than from assay-based typing.

Collaborating institutions collected whole blood in K2EDTA tubes following their own protocols. Collaborator samples were shipped for TCRbeta analysis as frozen whole blood, isolated PBMCs, or DNA extracted from either sample type. Trimming removed 10 bases from V and 7 bases from J, leaving 25 bases between the germline ends. Sequences LNHDA (CDR1) and SQIVND (CDR2) are obtained from the germline V gene (reference sequence). Its CDR3 holds 15 amino acids, cysteine through phenylalanine. This entry keeps only the CDR3 DNA: 45 bases, framed from base 1. TCRbeta CDR3 regions were amplified from genomic DNA by means of the immunoSEQ Assay, a bias-controlled multiplex PCR. The study's own analysis went as follows. Within the assay, amplification of reference gene primers was used to estimate how many nucleated cells each sample contained. To quantify the absolute abundance of each unique TCRbeta CDR3 rearrangement, sequence reads were collapsed and filtered. For each sample, productive Simpson clonality was calculated as the square root of Simpson's diversity index over productive rearrangements. TCRdb provides this immuneACCESS table in a form limited to in-frame rearrangements. Some clones are lacking; in checked studies, under half of them reflect an unresolved V gene, and why the rest are absent is not known. V and J calls and clone size follow that table, whereas D and trimming were derived from the DNA. Counted in this sample were fewer than 120,000 clones; roughly nine tenths of them appeared once. The ten top clones hold 4% to 5.5% of the sample.

The study at large found these results: The amount of clinical and demographic metadata varied by source and participant and was provided uncurated.

Remarks on this clone: It lacks a known antigen. The record has no base qualities; no much larger clone is one base away.

The chain links TRBV19 with TRBJ1-2; the D gene is not confidently resolved. The source is a human donor in a cohort sampled during active COVID-19. Input material: peripheral blood. The bases read TGTGCCACCTGGGATCGCCGGTACCGTGAGGGTGGCTACACCTTC. This codes for CATWDRRYREGGYTF.